The 26 T cell receptor beta chains below all came from one sample that was sequenced in a study of Ad26.COV2.S vaccination and SARS-CoV-2 variants. Assay: immunoSEQ multiplex PCR; the TCRdb copy retains only in-frame clones and omits some. The data hold around 400,000 clones, with approximately 89% observed a single time. The treatment: 15 to 20 received Ad26.COV2.S at low or high dose, single or two shots; 5 received placebo; per-sample allocation not given. Sampling happened 63 days after the first vaccine or placebo injection. This material consisted of peripheral blood, taken in a trial of Ad26.COV2.S vaccine versus placebo. These receptor sequences come from a person aged 18-60 years who received the Ad26.COV2.S COVID-19 vaccine or a placebo.

The table lists this clone with a few counts. The J gene is TRBJ1-6, the V gene TRBV5-4; TRBD1 agrees at 7 bases. Losses at the gene ends were 0 bases for V and 8 bases for J; bases not matched to a gene: 8. Germline V gene data show CDR1 as SGHNT and CDR2 as YYREEE (reference sequence). The CDR3 is 16 residues long. The CDR3 coding sequence is TGTGCCAGCAGCTTGGAACCACAGGGGCTTTATTCACCCCTCCACTTT. Translating gives CASSLEPQGLYSPLHF.

The chain links TRBV30 to TRBJ2-4, with TRBD2 as a possible D gene (5 bases). The CDR3 extends over 13 amino acids. The germline V and J ends were trimmed by 3 bases and 7 bases, with 13 bases remaining between them. The germline V gene has CDR1 GTSNPN and CDR2 SVGIG (reference sequence). CDR3 sequence reads: CAWRGPGLNIQYF. CDR3 nucleotide sequence: TGTGCCTGGAGAGGGCCGGGATTGAACATTCAGTACTTC.

The chain employs TRBV11-2 and TRBJ2-7; 8 bases are shared with TRBD2. V was clipped by 3 bases and J by 4 bases; unmatched bases: 11. The germline CDR1 and CDR2 sequences are SGHAT and FQNNGV. There are 16 residues in the CDR3. The CDR3 reads CASSFGAGDGNYEQYF. The DNA for the CDR3 is TGTGCCAGCAGCTTCGGAGCGGGAGACGGCAATTACGAGCAGTACTTC.

The J gene is TRBJ1-1, the V gene TRBV10-2, with TRBD1 matching over 8 bases. V dropped 1 base and J dropped 5; count of bases not matched to a gene: 6. Per the germline V gene, CDR1 is WSHSY and CDR2 is SAAADI. The CDR3 is 15 amino acids. This chain's CDR3 is CASSELTGEGTEAFF. In DNA form, the CDR3 reads TGCGCCAGCAGTGAGTTGACAGGGGAGGGGACTGAAGCTTTCTTT.

The chain links TRBV10-3 to TRBJ1-2, with TRBD1 as a possible D gene (5 bases). This CDR3 comprises 11 residues. Germline V lookup: CDR1 ENHRY, CDR2 SYGVKD. The germline V and J ends were trimmed by 6 bases and 8 bases, with 10 bases remaining between them. CDR3 residues: CAISTGGGYTF. In DNA, the CDR3 is TGTGCCATCAGCACCGGGGGAGGCTACACCTTC.

Comment on this clone: At the DNA level, this CDR3 is encoded by other sequences in the same sample as well. The V gene is TRBV18, the J gene TRBJ2-7; D remains unclear. Germline CDR1 and CDR2: KGHSH and LQKENI. Trimming stripped 6 bases from V and 1 base from J, with 4 bases between. The CDR3 covers 11 residues. As DNA, the CDR3 is TGTGCCAGCTCCCTATCCTACGAGCAGTACTTC. This encodes CASSLSYEQYF.

The CDR3: CASSERGTAAGNTIYF. For the CDR3, the DNA is TGTGCCAGCAGCGAGAGAGGGACGGCCGCTGGAAACACCATATATTTT. This chain joins TRBV9 and TRBJ1-3; tentatively, D is TRBD1 (5 bases). Deletions cut 3 bases from V and 2 bases from J, with 15 bases between. The germline CDR1 and CDR2 sequences are SGDLS and YYNGEE. This CDR3 comprises 16 residues.

The chain uses TRBV2 and TRBJ2-1; 11 bases line up with TRBD2. The V segment lost 4 bases and the J segment 9 bases; nucleotides outside the gene matches: 8. The CDR3 has 15 amino acids. The germline gives CDR1 SNHLY, CDR2 FYNNEI. DNA for the CDR3: TGTGCCAGCAGTGTAACTAGCGGGAGTGTGAGTGAGCAGTTCTTC. Amino acid sequence: CASSVTSGSVSEQFF.

About this clone: This CDR3 is also generated by other DNA sequences in the sample. The V call is TRBV12-3 or TRBV12-4, the J call TRBJ1-1, with D possibly TRBD1 on 6 matching bases. The V end was cut by 6 bases, the J end by 1 base, with 9 bases between. This CDR3 has 13 amino acids. CDR3 amino acids: CASRWTENTEAFF. CDR3 coding DNA: TGTGCCAGCAGATGGACAGAGAACACTGAAGCTTTCTTT.

The chain joins TRBV18 to TRBJ1-2, with D possibly being TRBD1 (6 bases). The CDR3 loop spans 15 amino acids. Trimming cost V 2 bases and J 0 bases, with 10 bases left between them. The germline V gene encodes CDR1 KGHSH and CDR2 LQKENI. Here the CDR3 reads CASSPTDSPNYGYTF. CDR3 nucleotide sequence: TGTGCCAGCTCACCAACGGACAGCCCTAACTATGGCTACACCTTC.

The rearrangement joins TRBV12-3 or TRBV12-4 to TRBJ2-5, with TRBD1 as a possible D gene (6 bases). CDR3 length: 13 amino acids. V lost 4 bases and J 5 bases, leaving 11 bases between the germline ends. CDR3 sequence (DNA): TGTGCCAGCAGTTCCAGGGGTCCGGAGACCCAGTACTTC. It translates to CASSSRGPETQYF.

This clone was counted once. This chain joins TRBV30 and TRBJ1-1; no reliable D call. The CDR3 has 12 residues. The V gene lost 0 bases and the J gene lost 10 bases, with 12 bases spanning the gap. Germline V CDR1 and CDR2: GTSNPN, SVGIG (reference sequence). The CDR3 sequence: CAWSVLTRVAFF. DNA for the CDR3: TGTGCCTGGAGTGTTCTTACTCGGGTAGCTTTCTTT.

The chain uses TRBV18 and TRBJ1-1, with D possibly being TRBD1 (5 bases). Trimming cost V 3 bases and J 0 bases, with 11 bases left between them. The CDR3 is 15 amino acids. CDR1 and CDR2 (germline): KGHSH, LQKENI. The CDR3 sequence: CASSPMGGLNTEAFF. CDR3 DNA: TGTGCCAGCTCACCGATGGGGGGATTGAACACTGAAGCTTTCTTT.

The chain is built from TRBV3-1 (or the pseudogene TRBV3-2) and TRBJ1-2, with TRBD1 as a possible D gene (5 bases). Germline V gives CDR1 LGHDT, CDR2 YNNKEL (reference sequence). The germline V and J ends were trimmed by 4 bases and 6 bases, with 12 bases remaining between them. This CDR3 has 13 residues. CDR3 in DNA: TGTGCCAGCAGCCGGGGACCCCAAGATGGCTACACCTTC. This translates into CASSRGPQDGYTF.

Here the CDR3 DNA reads TGTGCCAGCATCACCAAAGGGTACAGGGACTACGAGCAGTACTTC. This codes for CASITKGYRDYEQYF. The J gene is TRBJ2-7, the V gene TRBV6-5; D possibly corresponds to TRBD1 (6 bases). Germline CDR1 and CDR2: MNHEY and SVGAGI. Trimming left V 7 bases short and J 3 bases short, with 19 bases between. This CDR3 has 15 amino acids.

The chain recombines TRBV6-1 with TRBJ1-4; D gene ambiguous. The germline CDR1 and CDR2 sequences are MNHNS and SASEGT. The CDR3 covers 13 residues. With 3 bases removed from V and 8 bases from J, the gap between germline ends came to 10 bases. CDR3: CASSERSLEKLFF. In DNA, the CDR3 is TGTGCCAGCAGTGAGAGGTCTCTCGAAAAACTGTTTTTT.

V gene TRBV19 combines with J gene TRBJ1-2; D is ambiguous. Germline CDR1 and CDR2: LNHDA and SQIVND (reference sequence). Deletions cut 0 bases from V and 6 bases from J, with 11 bases between. CDR3 length equals 14 residues. The CDR3 is CASSIDMGIHGYTF. The CDR3 coding sequence is TGTGCCAGTAGTATAGATATGGGGATCCATGGCTACACCTTC.

The chain combines TRBV30 with TRBJ2-1; 8 nucleotides align to TRBD2. The CDR3 loop spans 16 amino acids. The germline CDR1 and CDR2 sequences are GTSNPN and SVGIG (reference sequence). With 0 bases clipped from V and 9 bases from J, the junction kept 13 bases outside the gene matches. The CDR3 DNA follows: TGTGCCTGGAGTGTACGGGGGTCGGGAGGGCCTTTTGAGCAGTTCTTC. This encodes CAWSVRGSGGPFEQFF.

The chain has TRBV28 and TRBJ2-1; 9 bases align to TRBD1. Per the germline V gene, CDR1 is MDHEN and CDR2 is SYDVKM. The J segment lost 4 bases and the V segment lost 6 bases, leaving 7 bases of the junction unmatched. CDR3 length: 15 amino acids. CDR3 nucleotide sequence: TGTGCCAGCAGACGGTTGGGGACAGGGTACAATGAGCAGTTCTTC. This encodes CASRRLGTGYNEQFF.

The rearrangement links TRBV7-9 to TRBJ2-3; no firm D call. The V gene lost 6 bases and the J gene lost 5 bases, with 3 bases spanning the gap. The CDR3 length is 10 residues. CDR1 is SEHNR, CDR2 FQNEAQ, per germline (reference sequence). The CDR3 bases are TGTGCCAGCAGTGGAGATACGCAGTATTTT. Translated, it gives CASSGDTQYF.

This clone has more than one count but fewer than ten. A much larger clone differs by one base, so this may be a read error. The chain couples TRBV7-8 to TRBJ2-7, with no clear D. CDR1 is SGHVS, CDR2 FQNEAQ, per germline. The CDR3 runs to 11 residues. V was trimmed by 5 bases and J by 1 base, leaving 3 bases between them. The CDR3 nucleotides read TGTGCCAGCAGCGCGTCCTACGAGCAGTACTTC. It translates to CASSASYEQYF.

V and J are TRBV18 and TRBJ2-6; unclear D gene. This CDR3 has 16 residues. The V end lost 2 bases, the J end lost 3 bases, and 11 bases lay between the germline ends. Germline-derived CDR1 and CDR2 are KGHSH and LQKENI. Here the CDR3 reads CASSPSVGLGANVLTF. CDR3 DNA: TGTGCCAGCTCACCATCGGTAGGCCTTGGGGCCAACGTCCTGACTTTC.

The CDR3 sequence is CASSLSRGVGSTEAFF. The CDR3 nucleotides are TGTGCCAGCAGCTTATCCCGCGGGGTGGGGTCCACTGAAGCTTTCTTT. The rearrangement links TRBV7-2 to TRBJ1-1; D is undetermined. Looked up from germline, CDR1 is SGHTA and CDR2 is FQGNSA. The CDR3 runs 16 residues. The V and J ends lost 2 bases and 4 bases respectively, with 17 bases between them. The variable domain in full, with the rest retrieved from reference TRBV7-2 and TRBJ1-1, is GAGVSQSPSNKVTEKGKDVELRCDPISGHTALYWYRQSLGQGLEFLIYFQGNSAPDKSGLPSDRFSAERTGGSVSTLTIQRTQQEDSAVYLCASSLSRGVGSTEAFFGQGTRLTVV.

The chain recombines TRBV5-1 with TRBJ2-3; D might be TRBD1 (6 bases). V was shortened by 4 bases and J by 2 bases, with 17 bases between the two germline ends. The CDR3 length is 16 residues. Germline V lookup: CDR1 SGHRS, CDR2 YFSETQ. The chain's CDR3 is CASSGRDIDNTDTQYF. The CDR3 coding sequence is TGCGCCAGCAGCGGCCGGGACATCGACAACACAGATACGCAGTATTTT.

The chain is built from TRBV15 and TRBJ2-2; 9 positions agree with TRBD2. CDR1 LNHNV and CDR2 YYDKDF come from the germline V gene (reference sequence). This CDR3 is built from 15 residues. V trimming: 3 bases; J trimming: 1 base; junction bases outside the gene matches: 0. In nucleotides, the CDR3 is TGTGCCACCAGCAGGACTAGCGGGAACACCGGGGAGCTGTTTTTT. Translation: CATSRTSGNTGELFF.

The chain joins TRBV15 to TRBJ1-5; tentatively, D is TRBD1 (5 bases). The CDR3 has 15 residues. CDR1 is LNHNV and CDR2 is YYDKDF in the germline V gene (reference sequence). Trimming cost V 0 bases and J 2 bases, with 8 bases left between them. The CDR3, as DNA: TGTGCCACCAGCAGAGACAGGGTTGGCAATCAGCCCCAGCATTTT. This sequence encodes CATSRDRVGNQPQHF.